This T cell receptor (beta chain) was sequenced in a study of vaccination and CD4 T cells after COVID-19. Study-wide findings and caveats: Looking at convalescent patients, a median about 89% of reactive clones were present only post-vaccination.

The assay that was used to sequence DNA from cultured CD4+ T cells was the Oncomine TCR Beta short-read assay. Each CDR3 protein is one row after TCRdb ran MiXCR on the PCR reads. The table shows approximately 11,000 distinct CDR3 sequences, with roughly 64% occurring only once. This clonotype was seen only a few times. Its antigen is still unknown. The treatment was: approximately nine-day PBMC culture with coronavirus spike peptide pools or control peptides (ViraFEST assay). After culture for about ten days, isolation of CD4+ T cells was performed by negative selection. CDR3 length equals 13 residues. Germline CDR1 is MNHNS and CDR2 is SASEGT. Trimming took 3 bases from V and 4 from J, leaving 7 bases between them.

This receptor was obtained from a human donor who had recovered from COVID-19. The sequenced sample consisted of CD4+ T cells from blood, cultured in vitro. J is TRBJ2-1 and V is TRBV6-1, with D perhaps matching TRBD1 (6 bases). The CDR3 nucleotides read TGTGCCAGCAGTGACCAGGGGTACAATGAGCAGTTCTTC. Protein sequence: CASSDQGYNEQFF.